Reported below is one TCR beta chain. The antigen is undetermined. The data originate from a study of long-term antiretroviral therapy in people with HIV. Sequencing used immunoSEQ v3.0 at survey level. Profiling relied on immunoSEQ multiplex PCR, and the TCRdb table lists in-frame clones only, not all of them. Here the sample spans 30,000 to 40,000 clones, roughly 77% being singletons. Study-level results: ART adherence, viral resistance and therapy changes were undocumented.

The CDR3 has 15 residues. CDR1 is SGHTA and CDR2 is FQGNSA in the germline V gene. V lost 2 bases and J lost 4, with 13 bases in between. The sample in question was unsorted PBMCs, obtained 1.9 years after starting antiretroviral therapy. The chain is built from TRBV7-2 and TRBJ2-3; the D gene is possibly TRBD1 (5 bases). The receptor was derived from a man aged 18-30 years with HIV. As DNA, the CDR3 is TGTGCCAGCAGCTTACAGGGAATGTCGGCAGATACGCAGTATTTT. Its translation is CASSLQGMSADTQYF.